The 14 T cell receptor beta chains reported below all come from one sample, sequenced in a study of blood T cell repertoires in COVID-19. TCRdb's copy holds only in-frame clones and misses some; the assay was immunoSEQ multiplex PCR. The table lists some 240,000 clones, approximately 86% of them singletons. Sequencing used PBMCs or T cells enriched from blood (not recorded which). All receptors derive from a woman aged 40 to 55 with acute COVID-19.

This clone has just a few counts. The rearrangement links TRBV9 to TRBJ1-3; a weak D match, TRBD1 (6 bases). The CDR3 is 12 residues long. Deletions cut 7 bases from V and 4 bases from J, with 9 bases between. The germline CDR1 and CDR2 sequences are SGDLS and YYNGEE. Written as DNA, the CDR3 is TGTGCCAGCGGCAGGGGCGGAAACACCATATATTTT. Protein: CASGRGGNTIYF. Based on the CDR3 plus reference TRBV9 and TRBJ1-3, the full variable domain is DSGVTQTPKHLITATGQRVTLRCSPRSGDLSVYWYQQSLDQGLQFLIQYYNGEERAKGNILERFSAQQFPDLHSELNLSSLELGDSALYFCASGRGGNTIYFGEGSWLTVV.

CDR3 sequence (DNA): TGTGCCAGCAGCGTAGGAGGGGGCTCGGGCACTGAAGCTTTCTTT. Its protein product is CASSVGGGSGTEAFF. The rearrangement joins TRBV9 to TRBJ1-1; the match to TRBD1 covers 7 bases. The CDR3 is 15 residues long. Trimming took 0 bases from V and 4 from J; bases not matched to a gene: 6. Germline lookup yields CDR1 SGDLS and CDR2 YYNGEE.

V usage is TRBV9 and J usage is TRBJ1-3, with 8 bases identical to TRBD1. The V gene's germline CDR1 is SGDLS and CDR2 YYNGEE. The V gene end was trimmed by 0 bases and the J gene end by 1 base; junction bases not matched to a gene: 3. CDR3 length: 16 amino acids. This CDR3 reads CASSVAGQGSGNTIYF. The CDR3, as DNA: TGTGCCAGCAGCGTAGCAGGACAGGGATCTGGAAACACCATATATTTT.

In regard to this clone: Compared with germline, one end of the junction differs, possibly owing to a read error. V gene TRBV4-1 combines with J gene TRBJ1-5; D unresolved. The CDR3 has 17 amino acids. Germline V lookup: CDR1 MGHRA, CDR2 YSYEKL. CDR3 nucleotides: TGCGCCAGCAGCAAAGATCCTGGGCTCTATAGCAATCAGCCCCAGCATTTT. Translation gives CASSKDPGLYSNQPQHF.

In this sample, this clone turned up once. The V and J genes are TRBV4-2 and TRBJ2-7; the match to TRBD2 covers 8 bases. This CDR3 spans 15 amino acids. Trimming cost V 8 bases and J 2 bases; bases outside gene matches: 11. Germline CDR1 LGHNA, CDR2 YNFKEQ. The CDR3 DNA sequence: TGTGCCAGCTCAGAGCGACTAGCGTCCCCCTACGAGCAGTACTTC. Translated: CASSERLASPYEQYF.

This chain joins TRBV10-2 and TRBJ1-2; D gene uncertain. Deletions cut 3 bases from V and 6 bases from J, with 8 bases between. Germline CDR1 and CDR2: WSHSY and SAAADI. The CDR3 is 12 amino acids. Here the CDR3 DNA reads TGCGCCAGCAGTGACCTCTACGATGGCTACACCTTC. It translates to CASSDLYDGYTF.

Written as DNA, the CDR3 is TGTGCCAGCAGCCTTACTAGGTCCACAGATACGCAGTATTTT. This encodes CASSLTRSTDTQYF. V is TRBV7-9 and J is TRBJ2-3, with TRBD2 as a possible D gene (5 bases). With 5 bases removed from V and 2 bases from J, the gap between germline ends came to 11 bases. The CDR3 runs to 14 residues. Per the germline V gene, CDR1 is SEHNR and CDR2 is FQNEAQ (reference sequence).

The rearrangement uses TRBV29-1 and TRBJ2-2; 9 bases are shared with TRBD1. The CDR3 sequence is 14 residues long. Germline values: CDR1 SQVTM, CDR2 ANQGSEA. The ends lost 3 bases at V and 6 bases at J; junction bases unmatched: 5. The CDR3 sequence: CSVEDRGRAGELFF. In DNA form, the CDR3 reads TGCAGCGTTGAGGACAGGGGTAGGGCCGGGGAGCTGTTTTTT.

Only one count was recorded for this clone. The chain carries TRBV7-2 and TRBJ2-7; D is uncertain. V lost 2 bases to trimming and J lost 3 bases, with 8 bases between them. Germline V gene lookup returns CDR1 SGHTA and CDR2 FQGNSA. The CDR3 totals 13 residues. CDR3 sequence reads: CASSLTILYEQYF. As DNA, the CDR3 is TGTGCCAGCAGCTTAACTATCCTCTACGAGCAGTACTTC.

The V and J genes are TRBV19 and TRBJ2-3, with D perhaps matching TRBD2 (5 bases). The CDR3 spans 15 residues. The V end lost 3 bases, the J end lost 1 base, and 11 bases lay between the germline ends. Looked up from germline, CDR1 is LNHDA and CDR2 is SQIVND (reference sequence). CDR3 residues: CASSILGEGTDTQYF. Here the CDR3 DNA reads TGTGCCAGTAGTATCCTGGGAGAGGGCACAGATACGCAGTATTTT.

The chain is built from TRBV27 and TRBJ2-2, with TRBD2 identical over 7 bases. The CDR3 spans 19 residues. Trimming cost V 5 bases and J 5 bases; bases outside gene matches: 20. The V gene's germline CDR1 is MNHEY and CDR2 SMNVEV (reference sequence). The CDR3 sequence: CASSPGVGRESADTGELFF. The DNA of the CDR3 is TGTGCCAGCAGTCCGGGAGTGGGGAGGGAGAGCGCGGATACCGGGGAGCTGTTTTTT.

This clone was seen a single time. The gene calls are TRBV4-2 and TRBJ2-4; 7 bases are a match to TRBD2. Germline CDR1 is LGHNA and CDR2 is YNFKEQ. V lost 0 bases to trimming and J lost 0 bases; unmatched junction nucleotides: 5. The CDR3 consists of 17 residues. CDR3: CASSQDLAGVAKNIQYF. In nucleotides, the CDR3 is TGTGCCAGCAGCCAAGATTTGGCGGGAGTAGCCAAAAACATTCAGTACTTC.

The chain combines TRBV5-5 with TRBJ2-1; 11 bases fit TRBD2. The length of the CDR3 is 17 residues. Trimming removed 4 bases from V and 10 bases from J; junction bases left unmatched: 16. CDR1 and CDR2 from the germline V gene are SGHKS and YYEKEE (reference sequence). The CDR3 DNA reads TGTGCCAGCAGCCTAGAACCGACTAGCGGGATCGGTGGGGAGCAGTTCTTC. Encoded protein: CASSLEPTSGIGGEQFF.

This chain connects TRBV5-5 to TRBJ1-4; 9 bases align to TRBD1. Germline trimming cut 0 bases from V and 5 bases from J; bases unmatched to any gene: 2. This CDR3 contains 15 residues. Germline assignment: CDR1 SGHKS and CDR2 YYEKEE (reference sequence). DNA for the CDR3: TGTGCCAGCAGCTTGGCCGGGACAGGGAATGAAAAACTGTTTTTT. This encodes CASSLAGTGNEKLFF. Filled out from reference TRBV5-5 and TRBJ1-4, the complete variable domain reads DAGVTQSPTHLIKTRGQQVTLRCSPISGHKSVSWYQQVLGQGPQFIFQYYEKEERGRGNFPDRFSARQFPNYSSELNVNALLLGDSALYLCASSLAGTGNEKLFFGSGTQLSVL.